The next 16 T cell receptor beta chains were all read from a single sample in a study of blood T cell repertoires in COVID-19. The data were produced by immunoSEQ multiplex PCR, yet TCRdb's version contains in-frame clones alone and is incomplete. The repertoire has more than 150,000 clones, 70% to 90% of them found once; the top ten carry roughly 7%. The specimen sequenced was peripheral blood. The source of these receptors is a man aged 50 to 60 with active or convalescent COVID-19.

The rearrangement uses TRBV5-5 and TRBJ1-2, with D perhaps TRBD1 (5 bases). The CDR3 consists of 12 residues. V lost 0 bases and J lost 7, with 7 bases in between. Germline V lookup: CDR1 SGHKS, CDR2 YYEKEE (reference sequence). Here the CDR3 reads CASSLAGGGYTF. CDR3 DNA sequence: TGTGCCAGCAGCTTGGCCGGGGGTGGCTACACCTTC.

The rearrangement uses TRBV5-4 and TRBJ2-7; 11 bases map to TRBD2. There are 15 residues in the CDR3. With 3 bases clipped from V and 6 bases from J, the junction kept 8 bases outside the gene matches. Germline V gene sequence: CDR1 SGHNT, CDR2 YYREEE (reference sequence). Written as DNA, the CDR3 is TGTGCCAGCAGCTGGGCCGCACTAGCGGGAGCCGAGCAGTACTTC. Its protein product is CASSWAALAGAEQYF.

The V call is TRBV5-5, the J call TRBJ2-3; 12 bases line up with TRBD2. The V segment lost 1 base and the J segment 2 bases; nucleotides outside the gene matches: 2. Germline values: CDR1 SGHKS, CDR2 YYEKEE (reference sequence). The CDR3 is 16 amino acids. CDR3 residues: CASSLLAGGNTDTQYF. The DNA for the CDR3 is TGTGCCAGCAGCTTGCTAGCGGGGGGGAACACAGATACGCAGTATTTT.

The V gene is TRBV5-1, the J gene TRBJ1-1; D uncertain. The V and J ends lost 4 bases and 1 base respectively, with 11 bases between them. Germline V gene sequence: CDR1 SGHRS, CDR2 YFSETQ. The CDR3 has 14 residues. The DNA of the CDR3 is TGCGCCAGCAGCGGAACTACGGAGAACACTGAAGCTTTCTTT. Translated: CASSGTTENTEAFF.

The chain couples TRBV28 to TRBJ1-5, with 10 nucleotides matching TRBD1. The CDR3 contains 16 residues. Germline V CDR1 and CDR2: MDHEN, SYDVKM. V lost 2 bases, J lost 6 bases, and 7 bases stayed unmatched. CDR3 loop: CASSLGTGVFSQPQHF. In nucleotides, the CDR3 is TGTGCCAGCAGTTTAGGGACAGGGGTTTTCTCTCAGCCCCAGCATTTT.

The chain links TRBV19 to TRBJ2-4; 11 bases line up with TRBD2. The J segment lost 0 bases and the V segment lost 5 bases, leaving 12 bases of the junction unmatched. The CDR3 consists of 19 residues. CDR1 is LNHDA, CDR2 SQIVND, per germline (reference sequence). The CDR3 loop is CASSLLTSGATLAKNIQYF. CDR3 in DNA: TGTGCCAGTAGTCTCCTGACTAGCGGGGCCACACTAGCCAAAAACATTCAGTACTTC.

This clone was seen more than once but under ten times. The rearrangement links TRBV7-3 to TRBJ2-2, with D maybe TRBD2 (6 bases). The ends were cut back, 3 bases at V and 1 base at J, with 21 bases in the middle. Germline V gives CDR1 SGHTA, CDR2 FQGTGA. The CDR3 runs to 19 residues. The CDR3 DNA reads as TGTGCCAGCAGCTTCTCCCTACGGTCGGGACTGAAGAACACCGGGGAGCTGTTTTTT. Amino acid sequence: CASSFSLRSGLKNTGELFF.

V gene TRBV5-1 combines with J gene TRBJ2-5; D might be TRBD1 (5 bases). The CDR3 extends over 13 amino acids. Per germline, CDR1 SGHRS and CDR2 YFSETQ. V gave up 3 bases and J gave up 5 bases, with 11 bases separating them. CDR3 in amino acids: CASSSDSRETQYF. The CDR3 DNA reads as TGCGCCAGCAGCTCCGACAGCCGGGAGACCCAGTACTTC.

This sequence joins TRBV7-3 and TRBJ2-5; 10 bases match TRBD1. There are 15 residues in the CDR3. CDR1 is SGHTA and CDR2 is FQGTGA in the germline V gene. V lost 1 base to trimming and J lost 2 bases; unmatched junction nucleotides: 1. CDR3 residues: CASSLMGQGQETQYF. The CDR3 bases are TGTGCCAGCAGCTTAATGGGACAGGGGCAAGAGACCCAGTACTTC.

This clone has only one observation. The genes are TRBV6-4 and TRBJ1-2; 9 bases align to TRBD1. The trim removed 8 bases at V and 5 bases at J, leaving 12 bases unmatched. From germline, CDR1 is MRHNA and CDR2 SNTAGT. CDR3 length equals 15 residues. The CDR3 reads CASGLGTGMGYGYTF. The CDR3 nucleotides read TGTGCCAGCGGGCTCGGGACAGGGATGGGATATGGCTACACCTTC.

The gene calls are TRBV7-9 and TRBJ1-1; D not resolved. V shed 7 bases and J shed 0 bases, with 12 bases lying between them. The germline gives CDR1 SEHNR, CDR2 FQNEAQ (reference sequence). This CDR3 contains 14 residues. This CDR3 reads CASTLGGLNTEAFF. CDR3 in DNA: TGTGCCAGCACACTCGGAGGGCTGAACACTGAAGCTTTCTTT.

This chain joins TRBV10-3 and TRBJ2-3; no clear D gene. Germline V gene data show CDR1 as ENHRY and CDR2 as SYGVKD. CDR3 size: 14 residues. With 4 bases removed from V and 6 bases from J, the gap between germline ends came to 14 bases. CDR3 in DNA: TGTGCCATCAGTGGCCCAGCCGGAGCCGATACGCAGTATTTT. Its protein is CAISGPAGADTQYF.

The chain recombines TRBV24-1 with TRBJ2-4, with D perhaps TRBD2 (7 bases). The CDR3 totals 15 residues. Trimming took off 3 bases at V and 8 bases at J, with 16 bases between the two ends. CDR1 KGHDR and CDR2 SFDVKD come from the germline V gene. The CDR3 protein is CATSDPRGAGYIQYF. The CDR3 coding sequence is TGTGCCACCAGTGATCCTCGGGGGGCGGGGTACATTCAGTACTTC.

This clone turned up a few times. The rearrangement uses TRBV18 and TRBJ2-7; 10 bases match TRBD1. Germline V gene sequence: CDR1 KGHSH, CDR2 LQKENI. The CDR3 covers 14 residues. J gave up 4 bases and V 3 bases, and 3 bases lay outside the gene matches. In DNA form, the CDR3 reads TGTGCCAGCTCACCCTTGGGACAGGGGTACGAGCAGTACTTC. Residues: CASSPLGQGYEQYF.

V usage is TRBV3-1 (or the pseudogene TRBV3-2) and J usage is TRBJ2-7, with D possibly TRBD2 on 5 matching bases. Trimming took 1 base from V and 0 from J, leaving 10 bases between them. Germline V gene lookup returns CDR1 LGHDT and CDR2 YNNKEL (reference sequence). The length of the CDR3 is 15 residues. This CDR3 is CASSQASGNSYEQYF. The CDR3 coding sequence is TGTGCCAGCAGCCAAGCCAGCGGTAACTCCTACGAGCAGTACTTC.

V usage is TRBV19 and J usage is TRBJ1-2; tentatively, D is TRBD1 (6 bases). Germline CDR1 reads LNHDA; CDR2 reads SQIVND (reference sequence). Trimming removed 9 bases from V and 10 bases from J, with 24 bases in between. The CDR3 runs to 14 residues. The CDR3, as DNA: TGTGCCAGCAACACCCCGAGGAACAGGGACACCTACACCTTC. Translated: CASNTPRNRDTYTF. The complete variable domain, with remaining parts taken from reference TRBV19 and TRBJ1-2, reads DGGITQSPKYLFRKEGQNVTLSCEQNLNHDAMYWYRQDPGQGLRLIYYSQIVNDFQKGDIAEGYSVSREKKESFPLTVTSAQKNPTAFYLCASNTPRNRDTYTFGSGTRLTVV.